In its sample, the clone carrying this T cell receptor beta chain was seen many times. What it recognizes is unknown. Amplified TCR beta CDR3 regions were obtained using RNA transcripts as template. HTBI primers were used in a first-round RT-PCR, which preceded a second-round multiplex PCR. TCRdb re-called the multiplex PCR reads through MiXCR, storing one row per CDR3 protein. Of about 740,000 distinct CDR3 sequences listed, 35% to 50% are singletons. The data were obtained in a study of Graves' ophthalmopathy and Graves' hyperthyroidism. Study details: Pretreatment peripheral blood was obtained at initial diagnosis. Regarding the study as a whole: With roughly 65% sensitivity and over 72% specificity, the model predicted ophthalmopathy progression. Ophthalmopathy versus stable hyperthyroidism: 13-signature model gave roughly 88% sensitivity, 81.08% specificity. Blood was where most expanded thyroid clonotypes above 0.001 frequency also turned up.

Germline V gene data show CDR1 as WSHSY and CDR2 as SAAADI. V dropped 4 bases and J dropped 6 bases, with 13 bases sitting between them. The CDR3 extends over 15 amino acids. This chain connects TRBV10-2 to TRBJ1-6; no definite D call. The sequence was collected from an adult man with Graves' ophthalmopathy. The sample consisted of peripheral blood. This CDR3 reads CASSGPRTANSPLHF. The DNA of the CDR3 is TGCGCCAGCAGTGGCCCCCGCACAGCTAATTCACCCCTCCACTTT.